Only a few counts were recorded for the clone carrying this T cell receptor (beta chain). This entry is derived from a study of T cells in tuberculosis. Clones were read by immunoSEQ multiplex PCR, and TCRdb kept only the in-frame ones, dropping some. The sample lists roughly 61,000 clones; 88% were seen once. Sorting used thawed, overnight-rested PBMC stained with anti-CD3, a viability dye and GMM-loaded CD1B tetramer. The lipid loaded on the CD1B tetramers was C32 glucose monomycolate from Rhodococcus equi. The receptor was derived from an adult woman with latent tuberculosis. Material: CD1b-GMM tetramer-negative cells sorted from PBMCs.

CDR3 DNA sequence: TGTGCCAGCTCATCGGACAGGGAGAACACTGAAGCTTTCTTT. Translating it yields CASSSDRENTEAFF. This chain uses TRBV18 with TRBJ1-1; 8 nucleotides align to TRBD1. The V gene end was trimmed by 5 bases and the J gene end by 1 base; junction bases not matched to a gene: 3. CDR1 KGHSH and CDR2 LQKENI come from the germline V gene. There are 14 residues in the CDR3.